The 8 T cell receptor beta chains given below trace back to one sample, sequenced in a study of beta chain features in type 1 diabetes. The study reverse transcribed the entire isolated RNA, so it sequenced expressed TCRB transcripts. The repertoire was sequenced with immunoSEQ multiplex PCR; TCRdb's copy has only in-frame clones and lacks some. This table has about 930,000 clones, 17% appearing once. The sample was naive CD4+ T cells from blood. These TCRs come from a woman aged 18-30 years in good health.

The CDR3: CASSYPRGGAGANVLTF. The CDR3 coding sequence is TGTGCCAGCAGTTACCCGCGCGGGGGAGCTGGGGCCAACGTCCTGACTTTC. The chain combines TRBV28 with TRBJ2-6; 7 positions match TRBD2. Germline-derived CDR1 and CDR2 are MDHEN and SYDVKM. The CDR3 is 17 amino acids. With V trimmed by 4 bases and J by 2 bases, 8 bases remained unmatched.

V and J are TRBV7-2 and TRBJ2-7; no clear D. The germline CDR1 and CDR2 sequences are SGHTA and FQGNSA. V lost 1 base to trimming and J lost 3 bases, with 19 bases between them. The CDR3 is made up of 17 amino acids. This CDR3 is CASSLVASALEIYEQYF. The CDR3 DNA sequence: TGTGCCAGCAGCTTAGTCGCTAGTGCCCTTGAGATCTACGAGCAGTACTTC.

The chain's CDR3 is CASSLPGGQSGELFF. DNA for the CDR3: TGCGCCAGCAGCTTACCAGGGGGCCAGAGCGGGGAGCTGTTTTTT. The rearrangement joins TRBV5-1 to TRBJ2-2; 8 bases are a match to TRBD1. The germline gives CDR1 SGHRS, CDR2 YFSETQ. This CDR3 has 15 residues. With 2 bases clipped from V and 7 bases from J, the junction kept 7 bases outside the gene matches.

This clone was picked up a small number of times. The J gene is TRBJ2-5, the V gene TRBV7-2, with 7 positions matching TRBD1. The length of the CDR3 is 14 residues. From germline, CDR1 is SGHTA and CDR2 FQGNSA. With V trimmed by 3 bases and J by 5 bases, 6 bases remained unmatched. The CDR3 region has the DNA TGTGCCAGCAGCTTTCAGGGGGAAGGTGAGACCCAGTACTTC. Translation: CASSFQGEGETQYF.

The chain combines TRBV11-2 with TRBJ2-1, with TRBD1 matching 7 bases. From germline, CDR1 is SGHAT and CDR2 FQNNGV. V lost 5 bases to trimming and J lost 7 bases; unmatched junction nucleotides: 8. This CDR3 is 14 amino acids long. DNA of the CDR3: TGTGCCAGCAGCGACAGGGACAGAGAGAATGAGCAGTTCTTC. Its translation: CASSDRDRENEQFF.

This chain uses TRBV10-3 with TRBJ1-2, with 8 positions matching TRBD1. With 0 bases clipped from V and 7 bases from J, the junction kept 7 bases outside the gene matches. Germline CDR1 ENHRY, CDR2 SYGVKD. The CDR3 is made up of 15 amino acids. DNA of the CDR3: TGTGCCATCAGTGAGTCTACAGGGGGAGATGGTGGCTACACCTTC. Protein: CAISESTGGDGGYTF.

This clone came up a few times. At one end the junction does not follow the germline gene, possibly because of a read error. This sequence joins TRBV7-2 and TRBJ2-7; 11 bases are shared with TRBD2. This CDR3 is 17 amino acids long. Germline CDR1 is SGHTA and CDR2 is FQGNSA. The CDR3 here is CASSQASGLAETYEQYF. The CDR3, as DNA: TGCGCCAGCAGCCAGGCATCGGGACTAGCGGAGACCTACGAGCAGTACTTC.

This sequence joins TRBV18 and TRBJ1-2; D ambiguous. Trimming pared 4 bases from V and 4 bases from J, leaving 13 bases between. Looked up from germline, CDR1 is KGHSH and CDR2 is LQKENI. CDR3 size: 14 residues. The chain's CDR3 is CASSQSTDSYGYTF. For the CDR3, the DNA is TGTGCCAGCTCACAATCGACGGATTCCTATGGCTACACCTTC.